This T cell receptor (beta chain) appears in the sequencing data of a study of cytomegalovirus exposure and HLA in healthy donors. The CDR3 is 14 residues long. Germline CDR1 reads MNHNS; CDR2 reads SASEGT. V was trimmed by 1 base and J by 4 bases, leaving 11 bases between them. Vbeta (60) and Jbeta (13) primers were used in the PCR. Using immunoSEQ multiplex PCR, the repertoire was profiled, and TCRdb retains in-frame clones only, with some absent. The repertoire holds 99,000 or so clones, with around three quarters as singletons. Specimen: PBMCs. This TCR was recovered from a man aged 55-75 years in good health and CMV-seropositive. The rearrangement joins TRBV6-1 to TRBJ2-7; no definite D call. CDR3 loop: CASSEVAVTYEQYF. The CDR3 coding sequence is TGTGCCAGCAGTGAAGTAGCTGTAACATACGAGCAGTACTTC.